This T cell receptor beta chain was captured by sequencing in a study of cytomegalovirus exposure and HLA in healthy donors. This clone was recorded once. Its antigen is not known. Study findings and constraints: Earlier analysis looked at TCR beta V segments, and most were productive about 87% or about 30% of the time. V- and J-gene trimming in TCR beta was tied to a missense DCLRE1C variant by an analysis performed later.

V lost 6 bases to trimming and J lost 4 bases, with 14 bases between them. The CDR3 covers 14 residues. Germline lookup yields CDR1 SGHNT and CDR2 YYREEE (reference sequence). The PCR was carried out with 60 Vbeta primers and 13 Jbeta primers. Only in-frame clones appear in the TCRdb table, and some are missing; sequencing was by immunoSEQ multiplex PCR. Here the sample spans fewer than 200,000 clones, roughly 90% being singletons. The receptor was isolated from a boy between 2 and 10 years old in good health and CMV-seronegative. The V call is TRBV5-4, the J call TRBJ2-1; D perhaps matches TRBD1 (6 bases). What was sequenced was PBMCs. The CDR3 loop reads CASNPGAAYNEQFF. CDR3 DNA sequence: TGTGCCAGCAACCCAGGGGCAGCTTACAATGAGCAGTTCTTC.